The source of this T cell receptor beta chain is a study of T cell repertoires in cytomegalovirus infection. Germline CDR1 and CDR2: SGHTA and FQGTGA. Trimming shortened V by 0 bases and J by 2 bases, and 4 bases separated the two germline ends. CDR3 size: 13 residues. From the reads, TCRdb called clonotypes with MiXCR, one entry per CDR3 protein. Here the sample spans some 300,000 distinct CDR3 sequences, about 9.2% being singletons. This sequence originates from a human donor in good health (CMV status not recorded). Some clones in this sample may be carry-over from other donors' samples. Sample: PBMCs. The chain is built from TRBV7-3 and TRBJ1-1; no reliable D call. This CDR3 is CASSLTYNTEAFF. The CDR3 DNA reads as TGTGCCAGCAGCTTAACGTATAACACTGAAGCTTTCTTT.